Presented here are 13 T cell receptor beta chains from one specimen sequenced in a study of cytomegalovirus exposure and HLA in healthy donors. 60 Vbeta and 13 Jbeta primers were used in PCR. Generated by immunoSEQ multiplex PCR, the TCRdb table keeps only in-frame clones and is missing some. This table holds 180,000 or so clones, around 80% found once. Sequenced material: PBMCs. The receptor source for this set is a woman aged 60-75 years in good health and CMV-seropositive.

This chain connects TRBV28 to TRBJ2-7, with 7 bases identical to TRBD1. J gave up 0 bases and V 8 bases, and 7 bases lay outside the gene matches. The CDR3 spans 14 residues. CDR1 MDHEN and CDR2 SYDVKM come from the germline V gene. The CDR3 DNA reads as TGTGCCAGCCGGGGACAGCCGAGCTCCTACGAGCAGTACTTC. It translates to CASRGQPSSYEQYF.

CDR3 DNA sequence: TGTGCCAGCAGTCCCGGGACTCCCTTTAGTCAGTACTTC. It encodes CASSPGTPFSQYF. This chain links TRBV28 with TRBJ2-7; tentatively, D is TRBD2 (6 bases). There are 13 residues in the CDR3. Germline V gene lookup returns CDR1 MDHEN and CDR2 SYDVKM. Trimming removed 5 bases from V and 10 bases from J, with 18 bases in between.

This chain links TRBV4-2 with TRBJ2-7, with TRBD2 as a possible D gene (5 bases). Per the germline V gene, CDR1 is LGHNA and CDR2 is YNFKEQ. Trimming left V 0 bases short and J 4 bases short, with 13 bases between. The CDR3 is 15 amino acids. The CDR3 nucleotides read TGTGCCAGCAGCCAAGATATTCTGGGCGGGTACGAGCAGTACTTC. It codes for CASSQDILGGYEQYF.

This clone has only one observation. J is TRBJ1-1 and V is TRBV27, with 7 bases fitting TRBD1. The CDR3 runs to 15 residues. From germline, CDR1 is MNHEY and CDR2 SMNVEV (reference sequence). With V trimmed by 7 bases and J by 5 bases, 13 bases remained unmatched. Here the CDR3 DNA reads TGTGCCAGCACCCGGGAATCGACAGGGTTAACTGAAGCTTTCTTT. It is translated as CASTRESTGLTEAFF.

CDR3 loop: CASSGGRQFF. The CDR3 bases are TGCGCCAGCAGCGGGGGGAGGCAGTTCTTC. This sequence joins TRBV5-1 and TRBJ2-1, with D possibly matching TRBD2 (6 bases). Germline V lookup: CDR1 SGHRS, CDR2 YFSETQ. This CDR3 comprises 10 residues. V lost 4 bases to trimming and J lost 12 bases, with 8 bases between them.

The chain employs TRBV30 and TRBJ1-5, with unresolved D. The CDR3 length is 15 residues. CDR1 GTSNPN and CDR2 SVGIG come from the germline V gene (reference sequence). V lost 0 bases, J lost 2 bases, and 11 bases lay in between. The CDR3 DNA is TGTGCCTGGAGTGTAGGAGGGCTTGGCAATCAGCCCCAGCATTTT. Translating gives CAWSVGGLGNQPQHF. Full variable domain (rest looked up from reference TRBV30 and TRBJ1-5): SQTIHQWPATLVQPVGSPLSLECTVEGTSNPNLYWYRQAAGRGLQLLFYSVGIGQISSEVPQNLSASRPQDRQFILSSKKLLLSDSGFYLCAWSVGGLGNQPQHFGDGTRLSIL.

This clone has just a few counts. The rearrangement joins TRBV27 to TRBJ1-5; 7 nucleotides agree with TRBD1. The CDR3 extends over 14 amino acids. From germline, CDR1 is MNHEY and CDR2 SMNVEV (reference sequence). After removal of 4 bases from V and 4 bases from J, the junction contained 4 bases not matched to a gene. The CDR3 reads CASSSTGWNQPQHF. CDR3 in DNA: TGTGCCAGCAGTTCGACAGGGTGGAATCAGCCCCAGCATTTT.

The chain links TRBV27 to TRBJ1-1; 10 nucleotides match TRBD1. With V trimmed by 7 bases and J by 4 bases, 3 bases remained unmatched. This CDR3 is 13 amino acids long. The V gene's germline CDR1 is MNHEY and CDR2 SMNVEV (reference sequence). CDR3 sequence (DNA): TGTGCCAGCAAGTGGACAGGGGGCACTGAAGCTTTCTTT. It is translated as CASKWTGGTEAFF.

This sequence joins TRBV5-8 and TRBJ1-1; 8 bases are shared with TRBD1. Losses at the gene ends were 2 bases for V and 4 bases for J; bases not matched to a gene: 1. This CDR3 comprises 13 residues. Germline values: CDR1 SGHTS, CDR2 YDEGEE. CDR3 coding DNA: TGTGCCAGCAGCTTCGACAGGGGCACTGAAGCTTTCTTT. Protein sequence: CASSFDRGTEAFF.

This clone was picked up a small number of times. The chain uses TRBV5-1 and TRBJ2-5; 10 bases match TRBD1. Per germline, CDR1 SGHRS and CDR2 YFSETQ. This CDR3 has 15 residues. V trimming: 4 bases; J trimming: 5 bases; junction bases outside the gene matches: 8. The CDR3 DNA reads TGCGCCAGCAGCCGTGAGACAGGGGGCTTGGAGACCCAGTACTTC. Translated: CASSRETGGLETQYF.

CDR3 sequence reads: CASSLLPGTGNTIYF. The CDR3 DNA reads as TGTGCCAGCTCATTACTACCCGGGACAGGAAACACCATATATTTT. The V and J genes are TRBV18 and TRBJ1-3, with TRBD1 as a possible D gene (6 bases). Trimming removed 5 bases at V and 4 bases at J, with 15 bases between. Per germline, CDR1 KGHSH and CDR2 LQKENI. This CDR3 has 15 residues.

The chain links TRBV5-4 to TRBJ2-3, with 9 bases matching TRBD2. V dropped 4 bases and J dropped 5; count of bases not matched to a gene: 8. The CDR3 loop spans 15 amino acids. Germline V gives CDR1 SGHNT, CDR2 YYREEE (reference sequence). This CDR3 reads CASSEEAGGQDTQYF. CDR3 in DNA: TGTGCCAGCAGCGAGGAGGCGGGGGGGCAAGATACGCAGTATTTT.

CDR3 residues: CASSVARGDNSPLHF. The DNA for the CDR3 is TGTGCCAGCAGCGTAGCCAGGGGGGATAATTCACCCCTCCACTTT. The rearrangement uses TRBV9 and TRBJ1-6, with TRBD1 matching 7 bases. Per the germline V gene, CDR1 is SGDLS and CDR2 is YYNGEE. J lost 5 bases, V lost 0 bases, and 2 bases had no gene match. This CDR3 comprises 15 residues. The whole variable domain, remainder taken from reference TRBV9 and TRBJ1-6, is DSGVTQTPKHLITATGQRVTLRCSPRSGDLSVYWYQQSLDQGLQFLIQYYNGEERAKGNILERFSAQQFPDLHSELNLSSLELGDSALYFCASSVARGDNSPLHFGNGTRLTVT.